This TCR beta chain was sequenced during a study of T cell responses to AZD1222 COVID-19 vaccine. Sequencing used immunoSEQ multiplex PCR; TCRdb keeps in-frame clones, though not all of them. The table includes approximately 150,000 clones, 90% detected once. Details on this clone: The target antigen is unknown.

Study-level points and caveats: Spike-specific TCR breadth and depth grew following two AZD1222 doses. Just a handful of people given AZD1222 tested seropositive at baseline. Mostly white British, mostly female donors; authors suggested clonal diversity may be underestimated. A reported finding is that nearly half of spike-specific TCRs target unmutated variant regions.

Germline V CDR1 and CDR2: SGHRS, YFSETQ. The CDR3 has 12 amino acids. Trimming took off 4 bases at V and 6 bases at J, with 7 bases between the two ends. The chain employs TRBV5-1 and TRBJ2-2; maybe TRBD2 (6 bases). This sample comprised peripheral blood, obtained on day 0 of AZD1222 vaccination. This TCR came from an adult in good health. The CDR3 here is CASSLASGELFF. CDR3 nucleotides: TGCGCCAGCAGCCTAGCGTCCGGGGAGCTGTTTTTT.